This T cell receptor (beta chain) was observed in a study of CD8+CD57+ T cells in acquired aplastic anemia. At the level of the study: DNA from sorted CD4+ and CD8+ cells averaged roughly 3.4 ug. Findings and caveats of the study: In common between the patients and the controls were approximately 28 CD8+ CDR3 sequences. Between patients and controls, CD8+ Simpson's diversity did not vary significantly.

As concerns this clonotype: The antigen is undetermined.

CD8+CD57+ cell expansion had been shown by flow cytometry in patients chosen for sequencing. The cohort consisted entirely of patients having severe acquired aplastic anemia. The J segment lost 1 base and the V segment lost 3 bases, leaving 5 bases of the junction unmatched. This CDR3 has 16 amino acids. Looked up from germline, CDR1 is LNHDA and CDR2 is SQIVND (reference sequence). Investigators profiled TCR beta VDJ and CDR3 from genomic DNA template. A single record per CDR3 protein comes from TCRdb applying MiXCR to the reads. Here the sample spans around 430,000 distinct CDR3 sequences, under 40% being singletons.

Sequences were obtained from sorted CD4+, CD8+, or CD8+CD57+ T cells (not recorded which) from PBMCs. The TCR was taken from a human donor with aplastic anemia. The V and J genes are TRBV19 and TRBJ2-3; 9 bases are shared with TRBD2. The CDR3 DNA follows: TGTGCCAGTAGTATGAGGGCTAGCGGGGGCACAGATACGCAGTATTTT. Encoded protein: CASSMRASGGTDTQYF.